Listed here are 28 T cell receptor beta chains from one sample, sequenced in a study of beta chain features in type 1 diabetes. Antigen specificity for these receptors is unknown. Findings and limits, study-wide: Shorter TCRB CDR3s, moderately but significantly so, were found in Type 1 diabetes patients in all four CD4+ subsets.

The authors reverse transcribed all of the isolated RNA, so sequencing captured expressed TCRB transcripts. The assay was immunoSEQ multiplex PCR, and TCRdb's table has in-frame clones only and misses some. Of under 300,000 clones in the sample, around 13% were seen once. Sequencing used naive CD4+ T cells from blood. The source of these receptors is a man aged 25 to 45 with type 1 diabetes.

This clone turned up a few times. The chain employs TRBV7-2 and TRBJ2-1, with D possibly TRBD2 on 5 matching bases. CDR3 length equals 12 residues. Germline V gene lookup returns CDR1 SGHTA and CDR2 FQGNSA. Trimming stripped 5 bases from V and 10 bases from J, with 12 bases between. CDR3 DNA sequence: TGTGCCAGCAGCCCACTAGTCTCGGAGCAGTTCTTC. It yields the protein CASSPLVSEQFF.

This rearrangement joins TRBV5-4 to TRBJ1-1, with TRBD1 matching over 7 bases. The germline V gene has CDR1 SGHNT and CDR2 YYREEE (reference sequence). The CDR3 is 16 amino acids. V lost 5 bases, J lost 0 bases, and 10 bases stayed unmatched. This chain's CDR3 is CASSARDSILNTEAFF. The CDR3 region has the DNA TGTGCCAGCAGTGCCCGGGACAGTATCCTGAACACTGAAGCTTTCTTT.

This chain joins TRBV7-9 and TRBJ2-1; the D gene is possibly TRBD2 (7 bases). V was cut by 8 bases and J by 2 bases, with 19 bases left in between. CDR3 length equals 16 residues. The germline gives CDR1 SEHNR, CDR2 FQNEAQ (reference sequence). The chain's CDR3 is CASRNLEGGTYNEQFF. The DNA of the CDR3 is TGTGCCAGCCGCAACTTGGAGGGGGGGACCTACAATGAGCAGTTCTTC.

In nucleotides, the CDR3 is TGTGCCAGCAGCTTGTACGGGGGGGCCGGGGAGCAGTACTTC. This codes for CASSLYGGAGEQYF. This chain uses TRBV5-4 with TRBJ2-7, with TRBD2 identical over 8 bases. The CDR3 is made up of 14 amino acids. With V trimmed by 1 base and J by 7 bases, 7 bases remained unmatched. In germline, CDR1 is SGHNT, CDR2 YYREEE (reference sequence).

This chain links TRBV7-6 with TRBJ1-1; D unclear. Trimming cost V 0 bases and J 1 base, with 12 bases left between them. The CDR3 spans 16 residues. CDR1 SGHVS and CDR2 FNYEAQ come from the germline V gene. The CDR3: CASSLAPGSPNTEAFF. The CDR3 region has the DNA TGTGCCAGCAGCTTAGCACCAGGTTCCCCGAACACTGAAGCTTTCTTT.

A few counts support this clone. The chain joins TRBV5-1 to TRBJ2-5, with 7 bases aligning to TRBD1. V gave up 9 bases and J gave up 2 bases; unmatched junction bases: 10. CDR3 length equals 14 residues. The germline gives CDR1 SGHRS, CDR2 YFSETQ. CDR3 nucleotides: TGCGCCACCCAGAGGGACAGCACTCAAGAGACCCAGTACTTC. Amino acids: CATQRDSTQETQYF. Full variable domain (remainder filled in from reference TRBV5-1 and TRBJ2-5): KAGVTQTPRYLIKTRGQQVTLSCSPISGHRSVSWYQQTPGQGLQFLFEYFSETQRNKGNFPGRFSGRQFSNSRSEMNVSTLELGDSALYLCATQRDSTQETQYFGPGTRLLVL.

The chain recombines TRBV18 with TRBJ2-5; 9 bases are a match to TRBD1. Germline CDR1 and CDR2: KGHSH and LQKENI. The V gene end was trimmed by 5 bases and the J gene end by 4 bases; junction bases not matched to a gene: 11. CDR3 size: 16 residues. The CDR3 spells CASSSPTGGSGETQYF. CDR3 DNA: TGTGCCAGCTCATCCCCGACAGGGGGGAGCGGAGAGACCCAGTACTTC.

V usage is TRBV10-3 and J usage is TRBJ1-1, with 7 nucleotides matching TRBD1. The V gene end was trimmed by 3 bases and the J gene end by 2 bases; junction bases not matched to a gene: 6. CDR1 is ENHRY and CDR2 is SYGVKD in the germline V gene. This CDR3 spans 15 amino acids. The CDR3 sequence: CAISDRGTANTEAFF. For the CDR3, the DNA is TGTGCCATCAGTGACCGAGGGACAGCTAACACTGAAGCTTTCTTT.

The chain employs TRBV7-9 and TRBJ2-3; D is possibly TRBD1 (5 bases). Trimming took 1 base from V and 0 from J, leaving 17 bases between them. Germline V gene data show CDR1 as SEHNR and CDR2 as FQNEAQ (reference sequence). The length of the CDR3 is 18 residues. DNA for the CDR3: TGTGCCAGCAGCTTAGTTCTTATGACAGCTAAAAGCACAGATACGCAGTATTTT. Translation: CASSLVLMTAKSTDTQYF.

This chain connects TRBV5-1 to TRBJ2-2; 8 bases line up with TRBD2. V lost 0 bases and J lost 2; bases outside the gene matches: 6. The germline V gene has CDR1 SGHRS and CDR2 YFSETQ. CDR3 length: 17 amino acids. This CDR3 reads CASSLVVLAGNTGELFF. CDR3 DNA sequence: TGCGCCAGCAGCTTGGTAGTGTTAGCGGGAAACACCGGGGAGCTGTTTTTT.

On this clone itself: This CDR3 is also generated by other DNA sequences in the sample. The V gene is TRBV5-1, the J gene TRBJ2-3, with D possibly being TRBD2 (6 bases). Germline CDR1 and CDR2: SGHRS and YFSETQ. The CDR3 sequence is 15 residues long. V shed 5 bases and J shed 2 bases, with 15 bases lying between them. The CDR3 here is CASRARDSLTDTQYF. The CDR3, as DNA: TGCGCCAGCAGGGCCCGGGACTCGCTCACAGATACGCAGTATTTT.

The genes are TRBV5-4 and TRBJ2-1, with 8 nucleotides matching TRBD2. The CDR3 runs 14 residues. With V trimmed by 2 bases and J by 7 bases, 5 bases remained unmatched. CDR1 and CDR2 (germline): SGHNT, YYREEE (reference sequence). The CDR3 is CASSFREGRNEQFF. The DNA of the CDR3 is TGTGCCAGCAGCTTCCGGGAGGGCCGGAATGAGCAGTTCTTC.

This clone was found a few times. The chain employs TRBV7-2 and TRBJ2-7; 10 bases line up with TRBD2. Looked up from germline, CDR1 is SGHTA and CDR2 is FQGNSA. The CDR3 consists of 14 residues. V shed 5 bases and J 6 bases; nucleotides not matched to a gene: 7. The CDR3 is CASSTRTSGGEQYF. CDR3 DNA sequence: TGTGCCAGCAGCACCCGGACTAGCGGAGGCGAGCAGTACTTC.

The rearrangement joins TRBV6-6 to TRBJ2-3; 10 nucleotides match TRBD1. CDR3 size: 15 residues. Germline CDR1 MNHNY, CDR2 SVGAGI (reference sequence). With 5 bases clipped from V and 1 base from J, the junction kept 3 bases outside the gene matches. CDR3: CASSRGQGGTDTQYF. The CDR3 nucleotides read TGTGCCAGCAGTAGAGGACAGGGGGGCACAGATACGCAGTATTTT.

This clone was picked up a small number of times. V usage is TRBV18 and J usage is TRBJ2-6; D call uncertain. The CDR3 consists of 18 residues. Germline V gene data show CDR1 as KGHSH and CDR2 as LQKENI. V was pared by 2 bases and J by 0 bases, with 14 bases between. This chain's CDR3 is CASSPAPLHSSGANVLTF. In DNA form, the CDR3 reads TGTGCCAGCTCACCAGCCCCCCTTCACAGCTCTGGGGCCAACGTCCTGACTTTC.

This clone has just a few counts. The V call is TRBV11-2, the J call TRBJ2-5, with 7 bases fitting TRBD2. CDR1 and CDR2 (germline): SGHAT, FQNNGV. CDR3 length: 15 amino acids. Losses at the gene ends were 4 bases for V and 1 base for J; bases not matched to a gene: 6. This chain's CDR3 is CASSSGLLLQETQYF. The CDR3 nucleotides are TGTGCCAGCAGCTCGGGACTACTACTCCAAGAGACCCAGTACTTC.

The chain uses TRBV2 and TRBJ2-5; TRBD1 might be the D (6 bases). The CDR3 contains 14 residues. V dropped 5 bases and J dropped 6 bases, with 16 bases sitting between them. Germline CDR1 is SNHLY and CDR2 is FYNNEI. The CDR3 reads CASSRGYAWKTQYF. The CDR3 nucleotides read TGTGCCAGCAGTAGGGGGTACGCTTGGAAGACCCAGTACTTC.

The chain uses TRBV30 and TRBJ1-1, with D tentatively TRBD1 (6 bases). Trimming removed 4 bases from V and 7 bases from J, with 13 bases in between. CDR3 size: 12 residues. Germline V gene sequence: CDR1 GTSNPN, CDR2 SVGIG (reference sequence). CDR3 protein: CAWTQDSNEAFF. The CDR3 coding sequence is TGTGCCTGGACACAGGACAGCAATGAAGCTTTCTTT.

The rearrangement uses TRBV4-1 and TRBJ1-2, with D hard to call. The V gene lost 0 bases and the J gene lost 4 bases, with 12 bases spanning the gap. Per the germline V gene, CDR1 is MGHRA and CDR2 is YSYEKL. The length of the CDR3 is 15 residues. DNA for the CDR3: TGCGCCAGCAGCCAAGAAATGGCGGAAAGCTATGGCTACACCTTC. This codes for CASSQEMAESYGYTF.

In this sample, this clone turned up a few times. Written as DNA, the CDR3 is TGTGCCAGCATGACAGACCAAAACACTGAAGCTTTCTTT. Translation: CASMTDQNTEAFF. This sequence joins TRBV2 and TRBJ1-1, with D maybe TRBD1 (5 bases). Germline CDR1 reads SNHLY; CDR2 reads FYNNEI. V was shortened by 7 bases and J by 2 bases, with 11 bases between the two germline ends. This CDR3 is 13 amino acids long. The variable domain in full, completed from reference TRBV2 and TRBJ1-1, reads EPEVTQTPSHQVTQMGQEVILRCVPISNHLYFYWYRQILGQKVEFLVSFYNNEISEKSEIFDDQFSVERPDGSNFTLKIRSTKLEDSAMYFCASMTDQNTEAFFGQGTRLTVV.

This clone was picked up a small number of times. The chain is built from TRBV10-3 and TRBJ1-5, with TRBD1 identical over 7 bases. The trim removed 2 bases at V and 1 base at J, leaving 11 bases unmatched. Looked up from germline, CDR1 is ENHRY and CDR2 is SYGVKD. The length of the CDR3 is 18 residues. CDR3 residues: CAISEGVGTDQSNQPQHF. The CDR3 DNA reads as TGTGCCATCAGTGAGGGTGTGGGGACAGACCAAAGCAATCAGCCCCAGCATTTT.

This clone was seen a handful of times. The chain combines TRBV10-3 with TRBJ1-1; tentative D call: TRBD1 (5 bases). Looked up from germline, CDR1 is ENHRY and CDR2 is SYGVKD. The V end was cut by 4 bases, the J end by 1 base, with 7 bases between. The CDR3 extends over 13 amino acids. The chain's CDR3 is CAISVQENTEAFF. The CDR3 DNA sequence: TGTGCCATCAGTGTACAGGAGAACACTGAAGCTTTCTTT.

This clone was observed once. The chain recombines TRBV11-2 with TRBJ2-7; a possible D gene is TRBD1 (5 bases). Trimming cost V 3 bases and J 2 bases, with 14 bases left between them. This CDR3 spans 15 amino acids. CDR1 SGHAT and CDR2 FQNNGV come from the germline V gene. The CDR3 reads CASSLGGAIPYEQYF. CDR3 sequence (DNA): TGTGCCAGCAGCTTGGGTGGGGCCATCCCCTACGAGCAGTACTTC.

This clone was counted a few times. The chain is built from TRBV7-2 and TRBJ2-1; tentatively, D is TRBD2 (6 bases). Germline V lookup: CDR1 SGHTA, CDR2 FQGNSA. Trimming left V 4 bases short and J 1 base short, with 14 bases between. The CDR3 covers 16 residues. CDR3 protein: CASSSRGSGSYNEQFF. CDR3 sequence (DNA): TGTGCCAGCAGCTCCCGGGGTAGCGGTTCCTACAATGAGCAGTTCTTC.

The chain links TRBV5-1 to TRBJ2-1, with 7 positions matching TRBD1. This CDR3 region has 15 residues. V shed 2 bases and J 3 bases; nucleotides not matched to a gene: 5. From germline, CDR1 is SGHRS and CDR2 YFSETQ. CDR3 nucleotides: TGCGCCAGCAGCTTTAGGACAGGCGTCTACAATGAGCAGTTCTTC. Residues: CASSFRTGVYNEQFF.

This clone was seen a handful of times. The gene calls are TRBV14 and TRBJ2-5; TRBD1 is a possible D gene (5 bases). The CDR3 covers 12 residues. Trimming cost V 3 bases and J 4 bases, with 6 bases left between them. Germline CDR1 is SGHDN and CDR2 is FVKESK. CDR3 sequence (DNA): TGTGCCAGCAGCCAGGGGCTAGAGACCCAGTACTTC. This encodes CASSQGLETQYF. The variable domain in full, with the rest retrieved from reference TRBV14 and TRBJ2-5, is EAGVTQFPSHSVIEKGQTVTLRCDPISGHDNLYWYRRVMGKEIKFLLHFVKESKQDESGMPNNRFLAERTGGTYSTLKVQPAELEDSGVYFCASSQGLETQYFGPGTRLLVL.

J is TRBJ1-2 and V is TRBV9; D is ambiguous. CDR1 SGDLS and CDR2 YYNGEE come from the germline V gene. There are 12 residues in the CDR3. Trimming cost V 3 bases and J 7 bases, with 10 bases left between them. CDR3 sequence (DNA): TGTGCCAGCAGCGGGCCCTTTGGTGGCTACACCTTC. The encoded protein is CASSGPFGGYTF. Full variable domain (outside the CDR3, taken from reference TRBV9 and TRBJ1-2): DSGVTQTPKHLITATGQRVTLRCSPRSGDLSVYWYQQSLDQGLQFLIQYYNGEERAKGNILERFSAQQFPDLHSELNLSSLELGDSALYFCASSGPFGGYTFGSGTRLTVV.

The J gene is TRBJ1-5, the V gene TRBV5-6, with D tentatively TRBD1 (6 bases). Germline values: CDR1 SGHDT, CDR2 YYEEEE. The germline V and J ends were trimmed by 4 bases and 7 bases, with 24 bases remaining between them. The CDR3 length is 17 residues. The CDR3 nucleotides are TGTGCCAGCAGCCAAACCGGTTGGCCAGGGGTTGGACAGCCCCAGCATTTT. This gives the protein CASSQTGWPGVGQPQHF. The full variable domain, with the rest looked up from reference TRBV5-6 and TRBJ1-5, is DAGVTQSPTHLIKTRGQQVTLRCSPKSGHDTVSWYQQALGQGPQFIFQYYEEEERQRGNFPDRFSGHQFPNYSSELNVNALLLGDSALYLCASSQTGWPGVGQPQHFGDGTRLSIL.